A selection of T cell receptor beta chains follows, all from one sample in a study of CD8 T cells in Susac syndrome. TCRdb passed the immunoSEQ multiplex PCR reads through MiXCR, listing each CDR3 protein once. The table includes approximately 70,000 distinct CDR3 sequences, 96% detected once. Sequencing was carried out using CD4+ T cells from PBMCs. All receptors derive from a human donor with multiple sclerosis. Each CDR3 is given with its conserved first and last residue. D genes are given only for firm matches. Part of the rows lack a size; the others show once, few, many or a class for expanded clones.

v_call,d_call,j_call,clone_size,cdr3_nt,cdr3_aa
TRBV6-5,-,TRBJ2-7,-,TGTGCCAGCAGTTATGCCCGCGAGCAGTACTTC,CASSYAREQYF
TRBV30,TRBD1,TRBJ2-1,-,TGTGCCTGGAGCGGCCTGCCGGGACAGGGGGCATACAATGAGCAGTTCTTC,CAWSGLPGQGAYNEQFF
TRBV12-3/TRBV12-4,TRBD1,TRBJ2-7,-,TGTGCCAGCAGTTCCCGGACAGGGGCTGGGATCTCCTACGAGCAGTACTTC,CASSSRTGAGISYEQYF
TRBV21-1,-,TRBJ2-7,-,TGTGCCAGCAACAAGACAGGCCCCCTATTCGAGCAGTACTTC,CASNKTGPLFEQYF
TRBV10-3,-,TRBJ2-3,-,TGTGCCATCAGTGACCGAACTAGCAGCACAGATACGCAGTATTTT,CAISDRTSSTDTQYF
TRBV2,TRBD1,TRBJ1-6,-,TGTGCCAGCAGTTTGGACAGGGTGGATTCACCCCTCCACTTT,CASSLDRVDSPLHF
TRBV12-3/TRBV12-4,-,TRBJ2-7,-,TGTGCCAGCAGTTTGAGACCGACGTACGAGCAGTACTTC,CASSLRPTYEQYF
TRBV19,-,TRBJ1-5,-,TGTGCCAGTAGTATTGGAGGACCCCAGCATTTT,CASSIGGPQHF
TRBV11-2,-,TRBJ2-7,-,TGTGCCAGCAGCTTAGAAGGGGGAGAGTACTTC,CASSLEGGEYF
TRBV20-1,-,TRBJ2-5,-,TGCAGTGCTTGGCCACAGGGTCAACAGACCCAGTACTTC,CSAWPQGQQTQYF
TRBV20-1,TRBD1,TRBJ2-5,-,TGCAGTGCTAGACCACCGCCGGGACAGGGGGCGGGAGAGACCCAGTACTTC,CSARPPPGQGAGETQYF
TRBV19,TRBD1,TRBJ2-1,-,TGTGCCAGTAGTATCTCTGGACAGGGATTCAATGAGCAGTTCTTC,CASSISGQGFNEQFF
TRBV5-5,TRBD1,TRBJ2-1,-,TGTGCCAGCAGAACAACACCGGGACAGGGTTTCGGAGAGCAGTTCTTC,CASRTTPGQGFGEQFF
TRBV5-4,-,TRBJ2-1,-,TGTGCCAGCAGCCGGGACTGGGGGACTGCCCGGGATGAGCAGTTCTTC,CASSRDWGTARDEQFF
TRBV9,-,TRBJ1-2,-,TGTGCCAGCAGCGTATGGACAGCCAACTATGGCTACACCTTC,CASSVWTANYGYTF
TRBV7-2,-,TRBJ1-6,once,TGTGCCAGCAGCGGCCGGGGGCTGAACTCCTATAATTCACCCCTCCACTTT,CASSGRGLNSYNSPLHF
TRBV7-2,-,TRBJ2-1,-,TGTGCCAGCAGCTTAGCGGGGACCTCCTACAATGAGCAGTTCTTC,CASSLAGTSYNEQFF
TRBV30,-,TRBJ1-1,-,TGTGCCTGGAGAAGGCCGCCGGGGGACACTGAAGCTTTCTTT,CAWRRPPGDTEAFF
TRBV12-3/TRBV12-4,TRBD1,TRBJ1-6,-,TGTGCCAGCAGTGGACAGGGCAATTCACCCCTCCACTTT,CASSGQGNSPLHF
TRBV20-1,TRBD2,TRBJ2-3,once,TGCAGTGCTAGGGCGGGGGGGCGGCCAGATACGCAGTATTTT,CSARAGGRPDTQYF